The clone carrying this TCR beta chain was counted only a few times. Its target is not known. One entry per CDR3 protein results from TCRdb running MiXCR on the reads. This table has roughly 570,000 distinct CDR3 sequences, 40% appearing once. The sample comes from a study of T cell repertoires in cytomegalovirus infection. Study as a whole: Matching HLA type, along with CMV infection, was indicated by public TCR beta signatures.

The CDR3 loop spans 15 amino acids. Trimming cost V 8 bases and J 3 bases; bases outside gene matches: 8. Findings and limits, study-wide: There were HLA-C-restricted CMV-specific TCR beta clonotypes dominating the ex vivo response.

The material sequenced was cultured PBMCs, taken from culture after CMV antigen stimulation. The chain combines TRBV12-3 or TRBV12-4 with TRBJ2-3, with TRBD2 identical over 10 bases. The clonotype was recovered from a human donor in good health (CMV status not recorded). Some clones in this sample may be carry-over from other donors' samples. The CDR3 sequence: CASGTSGIWTDTQYF. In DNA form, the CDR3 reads TGTGCCAGCGGAACTAGCGGGATCTGGACAGATACGCAGTATTTT.